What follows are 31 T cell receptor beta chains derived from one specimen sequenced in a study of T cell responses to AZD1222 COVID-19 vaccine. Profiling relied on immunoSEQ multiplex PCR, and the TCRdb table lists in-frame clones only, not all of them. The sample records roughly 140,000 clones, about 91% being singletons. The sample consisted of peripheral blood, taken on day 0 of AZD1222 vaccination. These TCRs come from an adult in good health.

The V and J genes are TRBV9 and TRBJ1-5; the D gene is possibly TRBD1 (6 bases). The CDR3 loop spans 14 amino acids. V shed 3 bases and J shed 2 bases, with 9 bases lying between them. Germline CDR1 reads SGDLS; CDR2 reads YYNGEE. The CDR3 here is CASSGSGGNQPQHF. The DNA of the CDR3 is TGTGCCAGCAGCGGGTCAGGGGGCAATCAGCCCCAGCATTTT. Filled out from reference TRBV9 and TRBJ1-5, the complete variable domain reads DSGVTQTPKHLITATGQRVTLRCSPRSGDLSVYWYQQSLDQGLQFLIQYYNGEERAKGNILERFSAQQFPDLHSELNLSSLELGDSALYFCASSGSGGNQPQHFGDGTRLSIL.

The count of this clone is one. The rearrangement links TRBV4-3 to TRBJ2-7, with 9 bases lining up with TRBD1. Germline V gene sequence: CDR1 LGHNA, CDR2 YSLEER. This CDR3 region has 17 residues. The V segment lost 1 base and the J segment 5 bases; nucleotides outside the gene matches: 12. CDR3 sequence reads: CASSQGSWDRERHEQYF. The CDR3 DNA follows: TGCGCCAGCAGCCAAGGAAGCTGGGACAGGGAGCGGCACGAGCAGTACTTC.

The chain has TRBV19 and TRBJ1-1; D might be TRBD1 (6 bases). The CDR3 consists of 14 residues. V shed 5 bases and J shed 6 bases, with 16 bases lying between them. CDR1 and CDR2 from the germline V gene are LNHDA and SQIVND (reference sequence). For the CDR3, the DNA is TGTGCCAGTAGTCCCGCGACCCGGACAGCTGAAGCTTTCTTT. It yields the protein CASSPATRTAEAFF.

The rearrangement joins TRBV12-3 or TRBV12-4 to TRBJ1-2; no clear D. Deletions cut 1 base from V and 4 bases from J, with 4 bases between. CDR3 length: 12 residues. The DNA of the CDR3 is TGTGCCAGCAGTTTAGACCTCTATGGCTACACCTTC. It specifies CASSLDLYGYTF.

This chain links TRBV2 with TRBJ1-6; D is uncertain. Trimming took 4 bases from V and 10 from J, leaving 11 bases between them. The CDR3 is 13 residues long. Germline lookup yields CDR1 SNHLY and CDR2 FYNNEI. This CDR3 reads CASSVRGPSPLHF. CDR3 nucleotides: TGTGCCAGCAGTGTGAGAGGGCCATCACCCCTCCACTTT.

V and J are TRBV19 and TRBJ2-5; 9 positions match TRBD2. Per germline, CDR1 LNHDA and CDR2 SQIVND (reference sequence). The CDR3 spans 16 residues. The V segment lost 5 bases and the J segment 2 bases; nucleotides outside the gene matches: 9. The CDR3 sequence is CASSGLAQGGQETQYF. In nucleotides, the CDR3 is TGTGCCAGTAGTGGACTAGCGCAGGGAGGGCAAGAGACCCAGTACTTC.

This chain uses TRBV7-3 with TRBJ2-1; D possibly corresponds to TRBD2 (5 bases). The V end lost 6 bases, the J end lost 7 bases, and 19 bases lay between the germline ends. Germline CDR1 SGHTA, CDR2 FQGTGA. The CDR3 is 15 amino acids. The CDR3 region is CASRPTSEGLNEQFF. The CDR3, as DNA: TGTGCCAGCAGGCCTACTAGTGAGGGCCTAAATGAGCAGTTCTTC.

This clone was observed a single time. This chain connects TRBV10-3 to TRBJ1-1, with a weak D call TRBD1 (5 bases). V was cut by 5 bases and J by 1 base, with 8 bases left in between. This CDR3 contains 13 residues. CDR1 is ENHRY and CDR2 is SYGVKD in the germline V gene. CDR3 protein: CAISQGPNTEAFF. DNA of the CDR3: TGTGCCATCAGTCAGGGCCCGAACACTGAAGCTTTCTTT.

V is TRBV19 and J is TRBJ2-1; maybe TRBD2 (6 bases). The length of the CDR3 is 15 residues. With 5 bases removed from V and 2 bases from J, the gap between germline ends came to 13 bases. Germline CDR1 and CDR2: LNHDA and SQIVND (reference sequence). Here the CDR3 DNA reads TGTGCCAGTAGTGACCGCGGGGATGCCTACAATGAGCAGTTCTTC. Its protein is CASSDRGDAYNEQFF.

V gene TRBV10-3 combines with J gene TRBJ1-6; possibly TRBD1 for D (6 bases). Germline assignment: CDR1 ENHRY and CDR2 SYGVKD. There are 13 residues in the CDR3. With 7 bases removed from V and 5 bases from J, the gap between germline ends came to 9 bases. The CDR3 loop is CAITAGDNSPLHF. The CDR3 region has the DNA TGTGCCATCACGGCAGGGGATAATTCACCCCTCCACTTT.

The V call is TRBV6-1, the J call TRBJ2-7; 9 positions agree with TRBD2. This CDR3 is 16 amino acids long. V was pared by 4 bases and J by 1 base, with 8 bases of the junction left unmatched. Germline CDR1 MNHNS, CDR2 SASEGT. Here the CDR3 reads CASSGPGTSFSYEQYF. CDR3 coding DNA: TGTGCCAGCAGTGGACCCGGGACTAGCTTTTCCTACGAGCAGTACTTC.

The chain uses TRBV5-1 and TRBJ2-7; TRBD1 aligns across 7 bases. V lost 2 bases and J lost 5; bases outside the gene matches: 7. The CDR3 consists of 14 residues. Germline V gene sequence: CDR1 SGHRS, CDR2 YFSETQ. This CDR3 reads CASSFRQGLDEQYF. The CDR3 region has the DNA TGCGCCAGCAGCTTTCGACAGGGTCTCGACGAGCAGTACTTC.

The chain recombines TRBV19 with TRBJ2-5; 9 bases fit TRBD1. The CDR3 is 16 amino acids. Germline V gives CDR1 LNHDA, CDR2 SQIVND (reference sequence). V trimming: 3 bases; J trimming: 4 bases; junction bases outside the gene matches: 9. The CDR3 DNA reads TGTGCCAGTAGTATCGGGGGACAGGGATGGCGAGAGACCCAGTACTTC. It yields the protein CASSIGGQGWRETQYF.

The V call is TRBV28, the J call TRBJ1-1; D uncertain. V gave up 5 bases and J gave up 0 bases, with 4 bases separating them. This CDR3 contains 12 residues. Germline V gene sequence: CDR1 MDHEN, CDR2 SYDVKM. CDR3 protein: CASSSMNTEAFF. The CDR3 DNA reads TGTGCCAGCAGTAGTATGAACACTGAAGCTTTCTTT.

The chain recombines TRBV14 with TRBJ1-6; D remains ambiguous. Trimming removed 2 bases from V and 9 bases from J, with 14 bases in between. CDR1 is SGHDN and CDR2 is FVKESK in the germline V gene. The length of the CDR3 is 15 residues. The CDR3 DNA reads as TGTGCCAGCAGCCAAAGCGGGCTAATGGGTTCACCCCTCCACTTT. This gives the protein CASSQSGLMGSPLHF.

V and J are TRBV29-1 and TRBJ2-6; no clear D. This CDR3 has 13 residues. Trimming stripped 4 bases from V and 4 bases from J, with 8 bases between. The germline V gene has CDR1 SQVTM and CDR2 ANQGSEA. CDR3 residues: CSVGQSGANVLTF. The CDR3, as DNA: TGCAGCGTTGGGCAATCGGGGGCCAACGTCCTGACTTTC.

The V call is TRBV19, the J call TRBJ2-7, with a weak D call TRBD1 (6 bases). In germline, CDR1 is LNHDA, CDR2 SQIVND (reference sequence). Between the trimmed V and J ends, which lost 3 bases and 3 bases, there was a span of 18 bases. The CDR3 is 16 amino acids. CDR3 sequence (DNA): TGTGCCAGTAGTATTTTACCGAGCAGGGGATTCTACGAGCAGTACTTC. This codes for CASSILPSRGFYEQYF.

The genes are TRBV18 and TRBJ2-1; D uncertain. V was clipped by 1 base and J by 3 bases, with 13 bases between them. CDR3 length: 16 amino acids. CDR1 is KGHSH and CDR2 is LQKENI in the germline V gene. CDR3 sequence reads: CASSPRGQTGYNEQFF. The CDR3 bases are TGTGCCAGCTCACCACGAGGTCAGACGGGCTACAATGAGCAGTTCTTC.

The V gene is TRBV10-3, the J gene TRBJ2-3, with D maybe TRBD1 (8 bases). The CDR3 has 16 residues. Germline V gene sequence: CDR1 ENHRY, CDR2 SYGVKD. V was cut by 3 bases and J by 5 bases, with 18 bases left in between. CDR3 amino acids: CAISDPQGGGRDTQYF. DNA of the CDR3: TGTGCCATCAGTGATCCACAGGGGGGGGGAAGAGATACGCAGTATTTT.

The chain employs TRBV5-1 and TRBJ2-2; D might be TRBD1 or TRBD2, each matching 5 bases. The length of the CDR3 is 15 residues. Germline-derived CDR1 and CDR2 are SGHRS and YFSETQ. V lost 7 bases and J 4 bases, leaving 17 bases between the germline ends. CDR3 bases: TGCGCCAGCTCCCTCCGGGACCCATTCACCGGGGAGCTGTTTTTT. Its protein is CASSLRDPFTGELFF. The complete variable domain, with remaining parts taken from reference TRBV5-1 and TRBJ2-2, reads KAGVTQTPRYLIKTRGQQVTLSCSPISGHRSVSWYQQTPGQGLQFLFEYFSETQRNKGNFPGRFSGRQFSNSRSEMNVSTLELGDSALYLCASSLRDPFTGELFFGEGSRLTVL.

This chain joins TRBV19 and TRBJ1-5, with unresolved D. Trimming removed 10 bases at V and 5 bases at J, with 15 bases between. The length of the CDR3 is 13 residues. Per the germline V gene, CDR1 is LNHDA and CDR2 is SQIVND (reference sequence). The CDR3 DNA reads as TGTGCCACCCGCCGGGAGATTTATCAGCCCCAGCATTTT. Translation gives CATRREIYQPQHF.

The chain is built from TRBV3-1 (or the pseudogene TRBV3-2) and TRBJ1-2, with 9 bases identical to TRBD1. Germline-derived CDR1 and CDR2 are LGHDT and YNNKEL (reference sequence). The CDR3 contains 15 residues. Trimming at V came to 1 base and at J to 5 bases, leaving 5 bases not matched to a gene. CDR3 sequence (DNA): TGTGCCAGCAGCCAAGGCATGGGACAGGGTTATGGCTACACCTTC. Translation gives CASSQGMGQGYGYTF.

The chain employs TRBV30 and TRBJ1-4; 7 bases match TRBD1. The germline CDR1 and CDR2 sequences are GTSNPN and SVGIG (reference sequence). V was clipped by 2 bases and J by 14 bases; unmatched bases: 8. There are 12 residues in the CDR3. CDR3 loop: CAWSIPGGGLFF. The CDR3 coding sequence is TGTGCCTGGAGTATACCAGGGGGTGGCCTGTTTTTT.

The CDR3, as DNA: TGTGCCAGCAGTCCCCCGGCAGAGACCACCTACGAGCAGTACTTC. Translation gives CASSPPAETTYEQYF. This chain uses TRBV14 with TRBJ2-7; D gene uncertain. The germline V gene encodes CDR1 SGHDN and CDR2 FVKESK. The CDR3 length is 15 residues. Deletions cut 6 bases from V and 2 bases from J, with 17 bases between. The entire variable domain, with the rest obtained from reference TRBV14 and TRBJ2-7, is as follows: EAGVTQFPSHSVIEKGQTVTLRCDPISGHDNLYWYRRVMGKEIKFLLHFVKESKQDESGMPNNRFLAERTGGTYSTLKVQPAELEDSGVYFCASSPPAETTYEQYFGPGTRLTVT.

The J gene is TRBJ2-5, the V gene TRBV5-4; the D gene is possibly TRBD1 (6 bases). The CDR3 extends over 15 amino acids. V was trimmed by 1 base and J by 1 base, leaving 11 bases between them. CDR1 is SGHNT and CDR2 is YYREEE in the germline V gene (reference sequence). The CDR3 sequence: CASSLFQGTQETQYF. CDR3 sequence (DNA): TGTGCCAGCAGCTTGTTTCAGGGGACCCAAGAGACCCAGTACTTC.

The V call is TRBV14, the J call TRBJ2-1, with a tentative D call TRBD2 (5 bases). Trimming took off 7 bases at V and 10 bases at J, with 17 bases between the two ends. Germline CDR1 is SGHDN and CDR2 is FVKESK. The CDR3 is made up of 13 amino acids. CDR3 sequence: CASTEGWAGEQFF. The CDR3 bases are TGTGCCAGCACCGAGGGCTGGGCAGGAGAGCAGTTCTTC. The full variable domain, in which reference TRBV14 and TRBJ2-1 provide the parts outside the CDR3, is EAGVTQFPSHSVIEKGQTVTLRCDPISGHDNLYWYRRVMGKEIKFLLHFVKESKQDESGMPNNRFLAERTGGTYSTLKVQPAELEDSGVYFCASTEGWAGEQFFGPGTRLTVL.

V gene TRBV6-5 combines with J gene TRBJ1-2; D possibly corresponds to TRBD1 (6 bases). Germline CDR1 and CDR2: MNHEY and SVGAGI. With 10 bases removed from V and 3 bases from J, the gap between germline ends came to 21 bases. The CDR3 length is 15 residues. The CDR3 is CATLPGDTSYYGYTF. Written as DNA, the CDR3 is TGTGCCACCTTACCCGGGGACACTTCCTACTATGGCTACACCTTC.

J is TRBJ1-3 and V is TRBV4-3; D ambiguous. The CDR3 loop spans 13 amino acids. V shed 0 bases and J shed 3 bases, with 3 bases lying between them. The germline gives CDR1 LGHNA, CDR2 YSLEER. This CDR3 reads CASSQEGGNTIYF. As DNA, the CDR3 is TGCGCCAGCAGCCAAGAGGGTGGAAACACCATATATTTT.

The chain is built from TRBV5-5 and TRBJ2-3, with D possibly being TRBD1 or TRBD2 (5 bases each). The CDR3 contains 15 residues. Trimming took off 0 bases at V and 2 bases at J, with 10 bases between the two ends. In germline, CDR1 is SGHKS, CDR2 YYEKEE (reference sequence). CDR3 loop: CASSLVWGPTDTQYF. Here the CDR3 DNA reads TGTGCCAGCAGCTTGGTGTGGGGACCCACAGATACGCAGTATTTT.

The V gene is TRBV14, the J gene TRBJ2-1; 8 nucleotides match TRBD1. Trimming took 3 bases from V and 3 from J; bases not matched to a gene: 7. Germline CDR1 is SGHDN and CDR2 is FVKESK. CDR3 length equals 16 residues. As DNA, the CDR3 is TGTGCCAGCAGCCAGTACCGGGACAGGAACTACAATGAGCAGTTCTTC. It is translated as CASSQYRDRNYNEQFF.

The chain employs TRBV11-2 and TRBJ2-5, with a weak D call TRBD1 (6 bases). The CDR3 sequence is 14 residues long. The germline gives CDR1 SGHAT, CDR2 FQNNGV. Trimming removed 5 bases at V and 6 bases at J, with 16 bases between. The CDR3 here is CASSPVQTGQTQYF. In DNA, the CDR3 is TGTGCCAGCAGCCCAGTCCAAACAGGGCAGACCCAGTACTTC.